The rows below give T cell receptor beta chains drawn from one sample of a study of blood T cell repertoires in COVID-19. This table comes from immunoSEQ multiplex PCR, and its TCRdb copy is limited to in-frame clones, with some not included. This sample carries about 220,000 clones, roughly four fifths of them seen once, and the ten largest clones take approximately 1.2%. The source material was PBMCs or T cells enriched from blood (not recorded which). The receptors were sampled from a woman in her 40s with acute COVID-19. The CDR3 runs from the conserved cysteine through the conserved F or W. The order of the fields is CDR3 protein, CDR3 DNA, J gene, D gene, clone size, V gene. D genes are given only for firm matches. A row's size may be missing; if present it is once, few, many or a size class.

cdr3_aa: CASSEGPNAYEQYF
cdr3_nt: TGCGCCAGCAGCGAGGGCCCCAATGCCTACGAGCAGTACTTC
j_call: TRBJ2-7
d_call: NA
clone_size: NA
v_call: TRBV5-1

cdr3_aa: CASSQPRTGQEETQYF
cdr3_nt: TGTGCCAGCAGCCAGCCCAGGACAGGGCAAGAAGAGACCCAGTACTTC
j_call: TRBJ2-5
d_call: TRBD1
clone_size: NA
v_call: TRBV7-9

cdr3_aa: CASSSLAASTDTQYF
cdr3_nt: TGTGCCAGCAGCTCTCTAGCGGCGAGCACAGATACGCAGTATTTT
j_call: TRBJ2-3
d_call: TRBD2
clone_size: NA
v_call: TRBV7-9

cdr3_aa: CASSPRTGGPQHF
cdr3_nt: TGTGCCAGCAGTCCCCGGACAGGCGGGCCCCAGCATTTT
j_call: TRBJ1-5
d_call: TRBD1
clone_size: NA
v_call: TRBV12-3/TRBV12-4

cdr3_aa: CASSLEAANTGELFF
cdr3_nt: TGCGCCAGCAGCTTGGAAGCCGCGAACACCGGGGAGCTGTTTTTT
j_call: TRBJ2-2
d_call: NA
clone_size: NA
v_call: TRBV5-1

cdr3_aa: CASSQQMNTEAFF
cdr3_nt: TGTGCCAGCAGCCAACAGATGAACACTGAAGCTTTCTTT
j_call: TRBJ1-1
d_call: NA
clone_size: NA
v_call: TRBV14

cdr3_aa: CASSSGLAGGPKVEQYF
cdr3_nt: TGTGCCAGCAGTTCCGGACTAGCGGGAGGGCCTAAAGTCGAGCAGTACTTC
j_call: TRBJ2-7
d_call: TRBD2
clone_size: NA
v_call: TRBV28

cdr3_aa: CASSPEGTSGGAVRAKNIQYF
cdr3_nt: TGTGCCAGCAGCCCAGAGGGGACTAGCGGGGGGGCTGTCCGGGCCAAAAACATTCAGTACTTC
j_call: TRBJ2-4
d_call: TRBD2
clone_size: NA
v_call: TRBV4-2

cdr3_aa: CASSPPDTYQETQYF
cdr3_nt: TGTGCCAGCTCACCACCGGACACGTACCAAGAGACCCAGTACTTC
j_call: TRBJ2-5
d_call: NA
clone_size: NA
v_call: TRBV18

cdr3_aa: CASSSGTSGRGAKNIQYF
cdr3_nt: TGCGCCAGCAGCTCCGGGACTAGCGGAAGAGGGGCCAAAAACATTCAGTACTTC
j_call: TRBJ2-4
d_call: TRBD2
clone_size: once
v_call: TRBV5-1

cdr3_aa: CASSIQRESNSPLHF
cdr3_nt: TGTGCCAGTAGCATCCAGCGCGAATCTAATTCACCCCTCCACTTT
j_call: TRBJ1-6
d_call: NA
clone_size: NA
v_call: TRBV19

cdr3_aa: CASSIGGQNYGYTF
cdr3_nt: TGTGCCAGTAGTATAGGCGGGCAAAACTATGGCTACACCTTC
j_call: TRBJ1-2
d_call: NA
clone_size: NA
v_call: TRBV19

cdr3_aa: CASSSTPNEKLFF
cdr3_nt: TGTGCCAGCTCATCCACACCTAATGAAAAACTGTTTTTT
j_call: TRBJ1-4
d_call: NA
clone_size: NA
v_call: TRBV18

cdr3_aa: CASSPGQGGNGYTF
cdr3_nt: TGTGCCAGCAGCCCAGGTCAGGGAGGAAATGGCTACACCTTC
j_call: TRBJ1-2
d_call: NA
clone_size: NA
v_call: TRBV7-2

cdr3_aa: CASKPIAGKSDKNIQYF
cdr3_nt: TGCGCCAGCAAGCCGATAGCGGGGAAGAGTGACAAAAACATTCAGTACTTC
j_call: TRBJ2-4
d_call: TRBD2
clone_size: NA
v_call: TRBV10-2

cdr3_aa: CASSEFAQYNEQFF
cdr3_nt: TGTGCCAGCAGTGAATTTGCACAATACAATGAGCAGTTCTTC
j_call: TRBJ2-1
d_call: NA
clone_size: few
v_call: TRBV2

cdr3_aa: CASSSRGVGQETQYF
cdr3_nt: TGTGCCAGTAGTTCGCGGGGGGTAGGGCAAGAGACCCAGTACTTC
j_call: TRBJ2-5
d_call: TRBD2
clone_size: NA
v_call: TRBV19

cdr3_aa: CASSEATGGFSDTQYF
cdr3_nt: TGTGCCAGCAGTGAAGCGACAGGGGGCTTTTCAGATACGCAGTATTTT
j_call: TRBJ2-3
d_call: TRBD1
clone_size: many
v_call: TRBV2

cdr3_aa: CASSFWGTGTYEQYF
cdr3_nt: TGTGCCAGCAGTTTTTGGGGGACAGGGACCTACGAGCAGTACTTC
j_call: TRBJ2-7
d_call: TRBD1
clone_size: NA
v_call: TRBV27

cdr3_aa: CASSSLEKLFF
cdr3_nt: TGTGCCAGCAGCTCACTCGAAAAACTGTTTTTT
j_call: TRBJ1-4
d_call: NA
clone_size: NA
v_call: TRBV11-2

cdr3_aa: CASSPLVAVSYEQYF
cdr3_nt: TGTGCCAGCAGCCCCCTGGTGGCGGTCTCCTACGAGCAGTACTTC
j_call: TRBJ2-7
d_call: NA
clone_size: NA
v_call: TRBV11-2

cdr3_aa: CASSLRWDLANTGELFF
cdr3_nt: TGCGCCAGCAGCTTGAGATGGGACTTAGCGAACACCGGGGAGCTGTTTTTT
j_call: TRBJ2-2
d_call: NA
clone_size: NA
v_call: TRBV5-1

cdr3_aa: CASRIVQGARDTQYF
cdr3_nt: TGTGCCAGCAGGATAGTACAGGGGGCGAGAGATACGCAGTATTTT
j_call: TRBJ2-3
d_call: TRBD1
clone_size: NA
v_call: TRBV7-9

cdr3_aa: CASSSGGGDIQYF
cdr3_nt: TGTGCCAGCAGTTCAGGGGGCGGCGACATTCAGTACTTC
j_call: TRBJ2-4
d_call: TRBD1
clone_size: NA
v_call: TRBV28

cdr3_aa: CASSYEVLAPTDTQYF
cdr3_nt: TGTGCCAGCAGTTACGAAGTACTAGCTCCCACCGATACGCAGTATTTT
j_call: TRBJ2-3
d_call: NA
clone_size: few
v_call: TRBV6-6

cdr3_aa: CASSEDGGNQPQHF
cdr3_nt: TGTGCCAGCAGTGAAGACGGGGGCAATCAGCCCCAGCATTTT
j_call: TRBJ1-5
d_call: NA
clone_size: NA
v_call: TRBV2

cdr3_aa: CASSPSTLAGVYNEQFF
cdr3_nt: TGCGCCAGCAGTCCATCCACCTTAGCGGGAGTCTACAATGAGCAGTTCTTC
j_call: TRBJ2-1
d_call: TRBD2
clone_size: NA
v_call: TRBV23-1

cdr3_aa: CASSFLRNQETQYF
cdr3_nt: TGTGCCAGCAGCTTCCTCAGGAACCAAGAGACCCAGTACTTC
j_call: TRBJ2-5
d_call: NA
clone_size: NA
v_call: TRBV7-2

cdr3_aa: CASSAQLAGASTDTQYF
cdr3_nt: TGTGCCAGTAGTGCACAATTAGCGGGAGCTAGCACAGATACGCAGTATTTT
j_call: TRBJ2-3
d_call: TRBD2
clone_size: few
v_call: TRBV19

cdr3_aa: CASRVPDRGAPQHF
cdr3_nt: TGTGCCAGTAGGGTACCTGACAGGGGGGCGCCCCAGCATTTT
j_call: TRBJ1-5
d_call: TRBD1
clone_size: NA
v_call: TRBV19

cdr3_aa: CASSHRDRDTGELFF
cdr3_nt: TGTGCCAGCAGCCACCGGGACAGGGACACCGGGGAGCTGTTTTTT
j_call: TRBJ2-2
d_call: TRBD1
clone_size: NA
v_call: TRBV7-9

cdr3_aa: CASSYAGRGGSYEQYF
cdr3_nt: TGTGCCAGCAGCTACGCCGGCCGGGGAGGCTCCTACGAGCAGTACTTC
j_call: TRBJ2-7
d_call: NA
clone_size: NA
v_call: TRBV7-2

cdr3_aa: CAWSVSETGNTGELFF
cdr3_nt: TGTGCCTGGAGTGTATCAGAGACAGGGAACACCGGGGAGCTGTTTTTT
j_call: TRBJ2-2
d_call: NA
clone_size: NA
v_call: TRBV30

cdr3_aa: CASSSDRAQYF
cdr3_nt: TGTGCCAGCAGCTCGGACAGGGCCCAGTACTTC
j_call: TRBJ2-5
d_call: TRBD1
clone_size: NA
v_call: TRBV7-2

cdr3_aa: CASSPGTDTQYF
cdr3_nt: TGTGCCAGCAGCCCCGGCACAGATACGCAGTATTTT
j_call: TRBJ2-3
d_call: NA
clone_size: few
v_call: TRBV7-6

cdr3_aa: CASSYTGQGAGYTF
cdr3_nt: TGTGCCAGCAGTTACACGGGACAGGGGGCTGGCTACACCTTC
j_call: TRBJ1-2
d_call: TRBD1
clone_size: NA
v_call: TRBV6-5

cdr3_aa: CASSPKRQGADTEAFF
cdr3_nt: TGTGCCAGCAGCCCAAAAAGACAGGGGGCTGACACTGAAGCTTTCTTT
j_call: TRBJ1-1
d_call: TRBD1
clone_size: NA
v_call: TRBV7-3

cdr3_aa: CASSLGGQGSNEQFF
cdr3_nt: TGCGCCAGCAGCTTGGGGGGACAGGGGTCGAATGAGCAGTTCTTC
j_call: TRBJ2-1
d_call: TRBD1
clone_size: NA
v_call: TRBV5-1

cdr3_aa: CASSAPPGQGSYEQYF
cdr3_nt: TGTGCCAGCAGCGCGCCTCCGGGACAGGGGTCCTACGAGCAGTACTTC
j_call: TRBJ2-7
d_call: TRBD1
clone_size: NA
v_call: TRBV25-1